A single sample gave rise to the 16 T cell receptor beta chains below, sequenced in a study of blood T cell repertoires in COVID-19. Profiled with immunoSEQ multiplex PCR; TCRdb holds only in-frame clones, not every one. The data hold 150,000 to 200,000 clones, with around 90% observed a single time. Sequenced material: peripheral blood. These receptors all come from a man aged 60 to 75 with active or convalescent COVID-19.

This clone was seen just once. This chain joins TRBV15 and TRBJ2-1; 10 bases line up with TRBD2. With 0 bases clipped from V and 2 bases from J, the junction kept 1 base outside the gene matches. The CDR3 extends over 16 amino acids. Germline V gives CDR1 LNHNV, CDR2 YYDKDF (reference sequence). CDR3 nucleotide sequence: TGTGCCACCAGCAGAGATACTAGCGGGGCCTACAATGAGCAGTTCTTC. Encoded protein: CATSRDTSGAYNEQFF.

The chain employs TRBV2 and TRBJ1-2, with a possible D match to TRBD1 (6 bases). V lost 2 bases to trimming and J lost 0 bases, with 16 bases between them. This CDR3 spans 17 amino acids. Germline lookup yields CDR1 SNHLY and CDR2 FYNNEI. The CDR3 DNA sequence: TGTGCCAGCAGTGAAAGAATAAGGGGGAGAGCTAACTATGGCTACACCTTC. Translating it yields CASSERIRGRANYGYTF.

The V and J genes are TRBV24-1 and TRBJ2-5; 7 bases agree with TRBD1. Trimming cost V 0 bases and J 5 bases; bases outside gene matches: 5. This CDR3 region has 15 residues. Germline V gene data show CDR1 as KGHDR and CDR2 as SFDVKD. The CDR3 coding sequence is TGTGCCACCAGTGATTTGCAGGGGGACAAGGAGACCCAGTACTTC. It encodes CATSDLQGDKETQYF.

The CDR3 protein is CASSLWGGTGELFF. The DNA of the CDR3 is TGTGCCAGCAGTTTATGGGGCGGCACCGGGGAGCTGTTTTTT. V is TRBV27 and J is TRBJ2-2; possible D gene TRBD1, 5 bases. V was trimmed by 1 base and J by 4 bases, leaving 7 bases between them. The CDR3 totals 14 residues. From germline, CDR1 is MNHEY and CDR2 SMNVEV (reference sequence).

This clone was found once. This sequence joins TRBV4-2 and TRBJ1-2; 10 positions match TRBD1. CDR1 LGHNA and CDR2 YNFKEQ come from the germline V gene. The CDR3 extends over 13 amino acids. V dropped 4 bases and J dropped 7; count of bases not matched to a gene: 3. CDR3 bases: TGTGCCAGCAGCCCAGACAGGGGGCTTGGCTACACCTTC. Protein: CASSPDRGLGYTF.

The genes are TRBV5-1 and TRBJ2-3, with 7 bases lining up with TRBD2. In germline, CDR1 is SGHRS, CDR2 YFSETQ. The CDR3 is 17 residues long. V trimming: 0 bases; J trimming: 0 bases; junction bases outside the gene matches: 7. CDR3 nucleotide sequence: TGCGCCAGCAGCTTGGGCAGACTAGCCGATAGCACAGATACGCAGTATTTT. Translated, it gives CASSLGRLADSTDTQYF.

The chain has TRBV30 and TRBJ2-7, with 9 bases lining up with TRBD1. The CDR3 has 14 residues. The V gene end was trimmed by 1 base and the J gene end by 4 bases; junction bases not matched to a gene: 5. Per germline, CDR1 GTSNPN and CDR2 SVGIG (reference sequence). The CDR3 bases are TGTGCCTGGAGTGCCGGGACAGGGTTATACGAGCAGTACTTC. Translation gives CAWSAGTGLYEQYF.

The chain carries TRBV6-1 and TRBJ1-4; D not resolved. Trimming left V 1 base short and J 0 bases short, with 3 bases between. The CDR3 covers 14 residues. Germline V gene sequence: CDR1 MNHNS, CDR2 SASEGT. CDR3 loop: CASSEGTTNEKLFF. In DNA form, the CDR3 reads TGTGCCAGCAGTGAAGGTACAACTAATGAAAAACTGTTTTTT.

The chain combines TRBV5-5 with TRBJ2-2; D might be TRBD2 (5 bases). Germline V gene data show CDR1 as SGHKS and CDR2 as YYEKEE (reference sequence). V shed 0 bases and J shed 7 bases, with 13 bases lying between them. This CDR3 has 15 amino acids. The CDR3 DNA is TGTGCCAGCAGCTTGGGGCAGAGGGCTGACGGGGAGCTGTTTTTT. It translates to CASSLGQRADGELFF.

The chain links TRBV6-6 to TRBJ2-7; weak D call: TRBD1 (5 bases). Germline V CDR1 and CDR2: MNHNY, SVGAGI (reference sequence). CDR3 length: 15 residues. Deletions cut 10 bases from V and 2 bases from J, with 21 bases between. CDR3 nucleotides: TGTGCCACAAATACCCACCAGGGTTCAACCTACGAGCAGTACTTC. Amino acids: CATNTHQGSTYEQYF.

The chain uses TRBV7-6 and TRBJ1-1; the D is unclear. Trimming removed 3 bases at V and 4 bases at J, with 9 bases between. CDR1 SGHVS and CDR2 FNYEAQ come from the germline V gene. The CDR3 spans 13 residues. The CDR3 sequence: CASSFRYGTEAFF. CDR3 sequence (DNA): TGTGCCAGCAGCTTTCGGTATGGCACTGAAGCTTTCTTT.

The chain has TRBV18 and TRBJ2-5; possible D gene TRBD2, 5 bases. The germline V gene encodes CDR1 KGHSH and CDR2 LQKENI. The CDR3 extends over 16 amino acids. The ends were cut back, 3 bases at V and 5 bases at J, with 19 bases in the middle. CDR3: CASSPGFGGTQETQYF. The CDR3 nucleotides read TGTGCCAGCTCACCCGGCTTTGGAGGAACCCAGGAGACCCAGTACTTC.

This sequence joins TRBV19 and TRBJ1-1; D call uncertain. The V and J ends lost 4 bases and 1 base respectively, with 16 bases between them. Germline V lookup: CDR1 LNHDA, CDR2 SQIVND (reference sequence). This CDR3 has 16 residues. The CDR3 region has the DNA TGTGCCAGTAGTACTTACAACTCTCCGGGGAACACTGAAGCTTTCTTT. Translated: CASSTYNSPGNTEAFF.

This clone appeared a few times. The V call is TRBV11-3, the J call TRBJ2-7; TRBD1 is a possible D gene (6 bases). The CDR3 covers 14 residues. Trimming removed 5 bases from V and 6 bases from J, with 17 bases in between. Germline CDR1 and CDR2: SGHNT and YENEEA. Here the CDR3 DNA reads TGTGCCAGCAGCCCCGGGTTGGGGGCAGGCGAGCAGTACTTC. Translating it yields CASSPGLGAGEQYF.

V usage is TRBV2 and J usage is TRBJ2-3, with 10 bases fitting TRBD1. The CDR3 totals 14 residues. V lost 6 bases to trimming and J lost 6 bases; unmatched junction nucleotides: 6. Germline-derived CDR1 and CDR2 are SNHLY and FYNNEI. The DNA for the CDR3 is TGTGCCAGCAGAGTAGGGACAGGGGCGGATACGCAGTATTTT. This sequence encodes CASRVGTGADTQYF.

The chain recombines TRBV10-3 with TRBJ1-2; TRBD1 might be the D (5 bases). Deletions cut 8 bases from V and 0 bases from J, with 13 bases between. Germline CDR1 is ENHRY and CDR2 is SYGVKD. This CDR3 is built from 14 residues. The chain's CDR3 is CAISAGLANYGYTF. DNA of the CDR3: TGTGCCATCTCCGCAGGGCTAGCTAACTATGGCTACACCTTC.